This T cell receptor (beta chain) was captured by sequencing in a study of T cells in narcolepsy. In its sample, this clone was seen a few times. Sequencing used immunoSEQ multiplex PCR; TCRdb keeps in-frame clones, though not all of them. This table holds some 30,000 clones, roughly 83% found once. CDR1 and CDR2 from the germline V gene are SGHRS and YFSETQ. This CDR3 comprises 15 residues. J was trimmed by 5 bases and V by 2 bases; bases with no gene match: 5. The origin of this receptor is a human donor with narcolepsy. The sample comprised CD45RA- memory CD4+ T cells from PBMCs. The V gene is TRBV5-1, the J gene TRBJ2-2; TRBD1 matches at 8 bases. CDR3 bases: TGCGCCAGCAGCTTCCCAGGGGGCTATACCGGGGAGCTGTTTTTT. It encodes CASSFPGGYTGELFF.